The 24 T cell receptor beta chains given below trace back to one sample, sequenced in a study of PD-1 blockade in mismatch repair-deficient tumors. The repertoire was sequenced with immunoSEQ multiplex PCR; TCRdb's copy has only in-frame clones and lacks some. The table has some 130,000 clones, around nine tenths seen once. Sample: peripheral blood, taken 72 weeks after starting pembrolizumab. The receptor set was obtained from an adult with mismatch repair-deficient cancer.

This clone was found once. The chain uses TRBV5-5 and TRBJ2-1; 8 nucleotides agree with TRBD1. V shed 4 bases, J shed 4 bases, and the junction held 4 bases outside the gene matches. This CDR3 region has 14 residues. The V gene's germline CDR1 is SGHKS and CDR2 YYEKEE (reference sequence). The CDR3 here is CASSLGTGYNEQFF. The CDR3 DNA sequence: TGTGCCAGCAGCCTAGGGACAGGATACAATGAGCAGTTCTTC.

The chain uses TRBV19 and TRBJ2-7, with 7 bases fitting TRBD2. CDR3 length: 16 residues. V gave up 4 bases and J gave up 0 bases; unmatched junction bases: 9. Germline-derived CDR1 and CDR2 are LNHDA and SQIVND (reference sequence). The CDR3 protein is CASSNLYGRASYEQYF. DNA for the CDR3: TGTGCCAGTAGTAACCTCTATGGGAGGGCCTCCTACGAGCAGTACTTC.

This clone was counted once. The chain couples TRBV7-3 to TRBJ1-1; no clear D. The CDR3 runs to 14 residues. CDR1 and CDR2 from the germline V gene are SGHTA and FQGTGA. Trimming pared 0 bases from V and 1 base from J, leaving 6 bases between. The DNA of the CDR3 is TGTGCCAGCAGCTTAACACCCGGGAACACTGAAGCTTTCTTT. This sequence encodes CASSLTPGNTEAFF. Variable domain in full (rest from reference TRBV7-3 and TRBJ1-1): GAGVSQTPSNKVTEKGKYVELRCDPISGHTALYWYRQSLGQGPEFLIYFQGTGAADDSGLPNDRFFAVRPEGSVSTLKIQRTERGDSAVYLCASSLTPGNTEAFFGQGTRLTVV.

The chain recombines TRBV28 with TRBJ1-4; TRBD1 agrees at 9 bases. J was trimmed by 5 bases and V by 3 bases; bases with no gene match: 13. Looked up from germline, CDR1 is MDHEN and CDR2 is SYDVKM. The CDR3 loop spans 18 amino acids. Written as DNA, the CDR3 is TGTGCCAGCAGTTTTTGGGACAGGGAGGTTGGTGGGAATGAAAAACTGTTTTTT. This encodes CASSFWDREVGGNEKLFF. The full variable domain, with the rest looked up from reference TRBV28 and TRBJ1-4, is DVKVTQSSRYLVKRTGEKVFLECVQDMDHENMFWYRQDPGLGLRLIYFSYDVKMKEKGDIPEGYSVSREKKERFSLILESASTNQTSMYLCASSFWDREVGGNEKLFFGSGTQLSVL.

V usage is TRBV11-3 and J usage is TRBJ2-7; possibly TRBD1 for D (6 bases). Trimming took 1 base from V and 6 from J, leaving 10 bases between them. Germline assignment: CDR1 SGHNT and CDR2 YENEEA. The CDR3 has 13 amino acids. The CDR3 DNA reads TGTGCCAGCAGCTTAGGGACAGCGGCCGAGCAGTACTTC. Protein sequence: CASSLGTAAEQYF.

The chain links TRBV4-3 to TRBJ2-5, with a possible D match to TRBD2 (6 bases). Deletions cut 1 base from V and 3 bases from J, with 6 bases between. Germline V gives CDR1 LGHNA, CDR2 YSLEER. This CDR3 is 13 amino acids long. The CDR3 bases are TGCGCCAGCAGCCAAGGACTAGAAGAGACCCAGTACTTC. Translating gives CASSQGLEETQYF.

The V call is TRBV28, the J call TRBJ2-7, with D perhaps TRBD2 (5 bases). The V end was cut by 2 bases, the J end by 1 base, with 12 bases between. The CDR3 totals 15 residues. The germline V gene has CDR1 MDHEN and CDR2 SYDVKM. The CDR3 here is CASSLKAAGSYEQYF. The DNA for the CDR3 is TGTGCCAGCAGTTTAAAAGCTGCGGGTTCCTACGAGCAGTACTTC.

The chain uses TRBV30 and TRBJ2-7; D might be TRBD1 (6 bases). The germline V gene encodes CDR1 GTSNPN and CDR2 SVGIG (reference sequence). The V gene lost 2 bases and the J gene lost 4 bases, with 12 bases spanning the gap. This CDR3 comprises 13 residues. The CDR3 DNA follows: TGTGCCTGGAGTTTGGGGACAACTTACGAGCAGTACTTC. Its protein product is CAWSLGTTYEQYF.

V is TRBV7-8 and J is TRBJ2-5, with D possibly being TRBD2 (5 bases). Germline V gene data show CDR1 as SGHVS and CDR2 as FQNEAQ. The CDR3 consists of 15 residues. V lost 1 base and J lost 5, with 14 bases in between. CDR3 bases: TGTGCCAGCAGCTTAGATCTTAACTCGGGGGAGACCCAGTACTTC. Amino acids: CASSLDLNSGETQYF.

This clone has more than one count but fewer than ten. V and J are TRBV28 and TRBJ1-3; 8 positions match TRBD1. From germline, CDR1 is MDHEN and CDR2 SYDVKM. V gave up 5 bases and J gave up 7 bases; unmatched junction bases: 7. The CDR3 runs to 14 residues. CDR3 protein: CASSPPDRGNTIYF. In nucleotides, the CDR3 is TGTGCCAGCAGTCCCCCCGACAGGGGCAACACCATATATTTT.

The J gene is TRBJ2-7, the V gene TRBV2; the D call may be TRBD1 or TRBD2 (6 bases each). CDR1 and CDR2 (germline): SNHLY, FYNNEI. V gave up 4 bases and J gave up 3 bases, with 16 bases separating them. This CDR3 comprises 15 residues. The CDR3 DNA reads TGTGCCAGCAGTGGGGTAGATAGGGGGGTCTACGAGCAGTACTTC. It codes for CASSGVDRGVYEQYF. The full variable domain, rest sourced from reference TRBV2 and TRBJ2-7, is EPEVTQTPSHQVTQMGQEVILRCVPISNHLYFYWYRQILGQKVEFLVSFYNNEISEKSEIFDDQFSVERPDGSNFTLKIRSTKLEDSAMYFCASSGVDRGVYEQYFGPGTRLTVT.

The chain recombines TRBV5-6 with TRBJ1-2, with TRBD1 as a possible D gene (6 bases). This CDR3 is built from 16 residues. Germline values: CDR1 SGHDT, CDR2 YYEEEE. V lost 3 bases, J lost 4 bases, and 19 bases lay in between. In nucleotides, the CDR3 is TGTGCCAGCAGCTCCCCCCTCAGGGACAACAGCTATGGCTACACCTTC. Its translation is CASSSPLRDNSYGYTF.

The chain links TRBV11-2 to TRBJ2-7; D remains unclear. The CDR3 totals 13 residues. Germline assignment: CDR1 SGHAT and CDR2 FQNNGV. Trimming shortened V by 0 bases and J by 4 bases, and 7 bases separated the two germline ends. CDR3 sequence reads: CASSLEYLYEQYF. Here the CDR3 DNA reads TGTGCCAGCAGCTTAGAGTACCTTTACGAGCAGTACTTC.

In its sample, this clone was seen many times. The chain has TRBV2 and TRBJ2-1; no definite D call. This CDR3 contains 13 residues. Germline values: CDR1 SNHLY, CDR2 FYNNEI. The germline V and J ends were trimmed by 2 bases and 6 bases, with 8 bases remaining between them. CDR3 loop: CASSELRSNEQFF. CDR3 DNA sequence: TGTGCCAGCAGTGAATTACGGTCCAATGAGCAGTTCTTC.

This chain links TRBV27 with TRBJ1-2; 9 bases are shared with TRBD1. Germline-derived CDR1 and CDR2 are MNHEY and SMNVEV (reference sequence). Trimming took 5 bases from V and 7 from J; bases not matched to a gene: 8. The CDR3 contains 14 residues. CDR3 sequence (DNA): TGTGCCAGCAGTCACCGGACAGGGGTTGCTGGCTACACCTTC. The encoded protein is CASSHRTGVAGYTF.

The CDR3 is CASSLCRTGQHQPQHF. The CDR3 region has the DNA TGTGCCAGCAGCTTGTGCCGGACAGGGCAACATCAGCCCCAGCATTTT. The chain employs TRBV12-1 and TRBJ1-5; the table's TRBD1 call for D was not verified on the DNA. TRBV12-1 is shown as a pseudogene. CDR3 length: 16 amino acids.

V and J are TRBV29-1 and TRBJ1-1; no firm D call. CDR3 length: 11 amino acids. Germline V lookup: CDR1 SQVTM, CDR2 ANQGSEA. V lost 5 bases, J lost 4 bases, and 8 bases lay in between. CDR3 amino acids: CSVLLSTEAFF. CDR3 bases: TGCAGCGTTCTCCTGAGCACTGAAGCTTTCTTT.

This rearrangement joins TRBV27 to TRBJ2-1, with D possibly matching TRBD1 (5 bases). Germline CDR1 reads MNHEY; CDR2 reads SMNVEV (reference sequence). The CDR3 consists of 14 residues. V lost 1 base to trimming and J lost 3 bases, with 7 bases between them. The CDR3 region has the DNA TGTGCCAGCAGTTTATACGACAGCTACAATGAGCAGTTCTTC. This sequence encodes CASSLYDSYNEQFF.

This clone is a singleton in its sample. This chain links TRBV6-6 with TRBJ2-3; possible D gene TRBD2, 5 bases. The CDR3 length is 13 residues. Germline values: CDR1 MNHNY, CDR2 SVGAGI (reference sequence). V lost 7 bases and J lost 14, with 22 bases in between. The CDR3 bases are TGTGCCAGCATCCAACGGGCCCCCGAGCGGCTGTATTTT. This encodes CASIQRAPERLYF.

The rearrangement links TRBV27 to TRBJ1-1; no reliable D call. The CDR3 is 13 residues long. V was clipped by 3 bases and J by 1 base, with 6 bases between them. The germline CDR1 and CDR2 sequences are MNHEY and SMNVEV (reference sequence). The CDR3 region is CASSLIENTEAFF. DNA for the CDR3: TGTGCCAGCAGTTTGATTGAGAACACTGAAGCTTTCTTT.

The chain combines TRBV9 with TRBJ2-5; D is unclear. The CDR3 has 17 residues. The germline V gene has CDR1 SGDLS and CDR2 YYNGEE. Trimming stripped 0 bases from V and 10 bases from J, with 25 bases between. The CDR3 bases are TGTGCCAGCAGCGTAGGAGGCCCGGCCAACCTCCTCAGAGACCAGTACTTC. This codes for CASSVGGPANLLRDQYF.

The chain employs TRBV14 and TRBJ1-2, with D perhaps matching TRBD1 (5 bases). CDR1 SGHDN and CDR2 FVKESK come from the germline V gene. V was cut by 5 bases and J by 4 bases, with 14 bases left in between. This CDR3 is built from 14 residues. The CDR3 DNA sequence: TGTGCCAGCAGCTCCCGGGACGAACCCTATGGCTACACCTTC. Encoded protein: CASSSRDEPYGYTF.

This rearrangement joins TRBV2 to TRBJ2-7, with D perhaps matching TRBD1 (6 bases). The V end lost 4 bases, the J end lost 5 bases, and 15 bases lay between the germline ends. The CDR3 runs 14 residues. CDR1 SNHLY and CDR2 FYNNEI come from the germline V gene. CDR3 loop: CASSVRQGIDEQYF. CDR3 nucleotide sequence: TGTGCCAGCAGTGTCAGGCAGGGGATAGACGAGCAGTACTTC.

V usage is TRBV19 and J usage is TRBJ1-2, with D unresolved. Germline CDR1 and CDR2: LNHDA and SQIVND (reference sequence). This CDR3 contains 14 residues. V was cut by 0 bases and J by 4 bases, with 9 bases left in between. The CDR3 bases are TGTGCCAGTAGTATAGAAGCACGAGGCTATGGCTACACCTTC. Residues: CASSIEARGYGYTF.